This record concerns one T cell receptor (beta chain) sequence. These data come from a study of blood T cells in healthy people across ages. Healthy Caucasians from Russia aged about 6 to 90 served as donors. The germline CDR1 and CDR2 sequences are MNHNS and SASEGT. The CDR3 extends over 14 amino acids. The trim removed 4 bases at V and 4 bases at J, leaving 6 bases unmatched. Primers used in a second PCR of about 6 to 11 cycles were a sample-barcoded 5' primer and a J-beta primer mix. Each cDNA molecule carried a tag from a template-switch adaptor that contained 12 random nucleotides. TCRdb reprocessed the 5' RACE reads with MiXCR, giving one entry per CDR3 protein. The sample holds 600,000 or so distinct CDR3 sequences; approximately 21% are singletons and the top ten take 3% to 4.5%.

V gene TRBV6-1 combines with J gene TRBJ2-5; TRBD1 aligns across 7 bases. Material for sequencing was blood. The sequence was collected from a man aged 70 or older in good health. Here the CDR3 reads CASSGQGFRETQYF. CDR3 in DNA: TGTGCCAGCAGTGGACAGGGATTTAGAGAGACCCAGTACTTC.